This TCR beta chain was documented in a study of shared clonotypes between healthy human individuals. Nashville, Tennessee was home to all donors, who were Caucasian adults. Using immunoSEQ multiplex PCR, the repertoire was profiled, and TCRdb retains in-frame clones only, with some absent. This table has approximately 940,000 clones, about 80% appearing once. Trimming at V came to 3 bases and at J to 8 bases, leaving 12 bases not matched to a gene. This CDR3 has 16 residues. Germline CDR1 reads SGHDT; CDR2 reads YYEEEE. This receptor was taken from a man aged 18-30 years in good health. The V and J genes are TRBV5-6 and TRBJ1-5; 9 nucleotides agree with TRBD1. Sequences were obtained from memory CD4+ T cells sorted from blood. Sample subset: CD45RA-negative fraction. The CDR3 nucleotides read TGTGCCAGCAGCTCATCGGACAGGGGTTATCCAGAGCCCCAGCATTTT. Protein: CASSSSDRGYPEPQHF.